The rows below give T cell receptor beta chains drawn from one sample of a study of human T cells and chemical hapten exposure. TCRdb redid the calling of the RACE reads with MiXCR, one entry per CDR3 protein. The sample includes 300,000 to 450,000 distinct CDR3 sequences, around 5.5% seen only once; the top ten take over 7%. The sample consisted of whole blood, taken in connection with sensitization to the hapten diphenylcyclopropenone (DPC). Receptors originate from a young woman with alopecia areata. Some clones in this sample may be carry-over from other donors' samples. CDR3s include the opening cysteine and the closing phenylalanine or tryptophan. D genes are given only for firm matches. Expanded clones are given a class, and other clones once, few, many or no size at all.

j_gene: TRBJ1-1
abundance: .
d_gene: .
v_gene: TRBV7-2
CDR3aa: CASSPAVSAFF
CDR3nt: TGTGCCAGCAGCCCCGCGGTATCAGCTTTCTTT

j_gene: TRBJ1-3
abundance: .
d_gene: TRBD1
v_gene: TRBV4-1
CDR3aa: CASSQGRQGPRGNTIYF
CDR3nt: TGCGCCAGCAGCCAAGGGAGACAGGGGCCACGGGGAAACACCATATATTTT

j_gene: TRBJ2-7
abundance: .
d_gene: TRBD1
v_gene: TRBV6-2/TRBV6-3
CDR3aa: CASSYPPGQPTTYEQYF
CDR3nt: TGTGCCAGCAGTTACCCACCGGGACAGCCAACCACCTACGAGCAGTACTTC

j_gene: TRBJ2-1
abundance: few
d_gene: TRBD1
v_gene: TRBV20-1
CDR3aa: CSAVSRDRLDNEQFF
CDR3nt: TGCAGTGCTGTTAGCCGGGACAGGCTTGACAATGAGCAGTTCTTC

j_gene: TRBJ1-1
abundance: many
d_gene: .
v_gene: TRBV4-3
CDR3aa: CASSQELVFPYAFF
CDR3nt: TGCGCCAGCAGCCAAGAATTGGTTTTCCCGTATGCTTTCTTT

j_gene: TRBJ2-3
abundance: .
d_gene: .
v_gene: TRBV3-1
CDR3aa: CASSQDYPVGTDTQYF
CDR3nt: TGTGCCAGCAGCCAAGACTACCCGGTCGGCACAGATACGCAGTATTTT

j_gene: TRBJ2-2
abundance: .
d_gene: .
v_gene: TRBV6-2/TRBV6-3
CDR3aa: CASSYVGALNTGELFF
CDR3nt: TGTGCCAGCAGTTACGTGGGGGCCCTTAACACCGGGGAGCTGTTTTTT

j_gene: TRBJ2-5
abundance: few
d_gene: .
v_gene: TRBV7-8
CDR3aa: CASSFPGSVETQYF
CDR3nt: TGTGCCAGCAGCTTCCCGGGGTCCGTCGAGACCCAGTACTTC

j_gene: TRBJ1-5
abundance: few
d_gene: .
v_gene: TRBV9
CDR3aa: CASSVDPGRNQPQHF
CDR3nt: TGTGCCAGCAGCGTAGACCCAGGGCGCAATCAGCCCCAGCATTTT

j_gene: TRBJ2-3
abundance: few
d_gene: .
v_gene: TRBV11-1
CDR3aa: CASRNPGMEGPDTQYF
CDR3nt: TGTGCCAGCAGAAATCCGGGGATGGAGGGGCCAGATACGCAGTATTTT

j_gene: TRBJ2-3
abundance: many
d_gene: TRBD1
v_gene: TRBV24-1
CDR3aa: CATSEYRGDSTDTQYF
CDR3nt: TGTGCCACCAGTGAGTACAGGGGAGACAGCACAGATACGCAGTATTTT

j_gene: TRBJ1-5
abundance: many
d_gene: .
v_gene: TRBV7-9
CDR3aa: CASGLATFGDSNQPQHF
CDR3nt: TGTGCCAGCGGGCTCGCAACATTCGGCGATAGCAATCAGCCCCAGCATTTT